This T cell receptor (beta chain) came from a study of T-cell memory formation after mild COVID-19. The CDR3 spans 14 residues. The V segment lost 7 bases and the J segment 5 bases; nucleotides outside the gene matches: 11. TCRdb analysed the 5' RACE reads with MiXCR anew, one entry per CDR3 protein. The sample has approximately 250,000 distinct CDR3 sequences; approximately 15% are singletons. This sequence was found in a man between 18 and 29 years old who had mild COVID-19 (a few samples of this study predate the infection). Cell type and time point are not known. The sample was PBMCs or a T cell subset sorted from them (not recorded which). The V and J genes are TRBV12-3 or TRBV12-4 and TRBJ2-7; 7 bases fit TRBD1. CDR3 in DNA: TGTGCCAGCAACTCGCAGGGGGTTGGCCACGAGCAGTACTTC. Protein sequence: CASNSQGVGHEQYF.